One and the same sample provided the 31 T cell receptor beta chains below, sequenced in a study of control samples from healthy donors and cancer patients. The data were produced by immunoSEQ multiplex PCR, yet TCRdb's version contains in-frame clones alone and is incomplete. This repertoire shows 75,000 to 95,000 clones, over 85% found once; its top ten account for about 1.5%. The sequenced sample consisted of blood. The receptors here all came from a woman younger than 45 in good health.

The gene calls are TRBV5-6 and TRBJ2-1; maybe TRBD1 (5 bases). Germline CDR1 SGHDT, CDR2 YYEEEE. The CDR3 loop spans 14 amino acids. V was cut by 3 bases and J by 4 bases, with 11 bases left in between. In DNA form, the CDR3 reads TGTGCCAGCAGCTGGGGCAATGTATACAATGAGCAGTTCTTC. Amino acid sequence: CASSWGNVYNEQFF.

V usage is TRBV20-1 and J usage is TRBJ1-1, with a weak D call TRBD1 (6 bases). This CDR3 comprises 18 residues. Per the germline V gene, CDR1 is DFQATT and CDR2 is SNEGSKA (reference sequence). Trimming removed 3 bases at V and 3 bases at J, with 26 bases between. Here the CDR3 reads CSASRARGGRAFYTEAFF. CDR3 in DNA: TGCAGTGCTAGTAGGGCGCGAGGGGGAAGGGCTTTTTACACTGAAGCTTTCTTT.

V and J are TRBV5-1 and TRBJ1-1; 7 bases align to TRBD1. The CDR3 consists of 14 residues. Losses at the gene ends were 0 bases for V and 5 bases for J; bases not matched to a gene: 4. Germline CDR1 is SGHRS and CDR2 is YFSETQ. In nucleotides, the CDR3 is TGCGCCAGCAGCTTGGCTAGCAGGGGGACTGAAGCTTTCTTT. Translated, it gives CASSLASRGTEAFF.

The table lists this clone with a count of one. The rearrangement joins TRBV2 to TRBJ1-3; no reliable D call. V dropped 7 bases and J dropped 1 base, with 11 bases sitting between them. This CDR3 comprises 14 residues. Germline CDR1 reads SNHLY; CDR2 reads FYNNEI. The CDR3 region has the DNA TGTGCCAGCAAAATTGGCATGTCTGGAAACACCATATATTTT. It encodes CASKIGMSGNTIYF.

V and J are TRBV2 and TRBJ1-2; 7 positions match TRBD1. The CDR3 covers 15 residues. The V gene's germline CDR1 is SNHLY and CDR2 FYNNEI. V dropped 8 bases and J dropped 2; count of bases not matched to a gene: 11. The CDR3 DNA reads TGTGCCAGCGTAAACCTTGGGACAGCGAACTATGGCTACACCTTC. As protein: CASVNLGTANYGYTF.

The chain recombines TRBV5-1 with TRBJ1-6; D may be TRBD1 (5 bases). Germline V gene data show CDR1 as SGHRS and CDR2 as YFSETQ. This CDR3 comprises 14 residues. With 0 bases removed from V and 7 bases from J, the gap between germline ends came to 8 bases. CDR3 nucleotides: TGCGCCAGCAGCTTGGAACAGGCAAATTCACCCCTCCACTTT. Translating gives CASSLEQANSPLHF.

This clone was recorded once. V is TRBV20-1 and J is TRBJ2-5; D unresolved. The CDR3 sequence is 11 residues long. The germline V gene has CDR1 DFQATT and CDR2 SNEGSKA (reference sequence). V shed 7 bases and J shed 5 bases, with 11 bases lying between them. The CDR3 nucleotides read TGCAGTGGATACCTGGGGGAGACCCAGTACTTC. It is translated as CSGYLGETQYF.

The chain employs TRBV28 and TRBJ1-2; TRBD1 is a possible D gene (5 bases). Between the trimmed V and J ends, which lost 6 bases and 2 bases, there was a span of 16 bases. Germline CDR1 MDHEN, CDR2 SYDVKM. This CDR3 region has 15 residues. The CDR3 spells CASRRSGTENYGYTF. The CDR3 DNA reads TGTGCCAGCAGACGATCCGGGACGGAAAACTATGGCTACACCTTC.

The gene calls are TRBV11-2 and TRBJ2-7; 13 positions match TRBD2. Trimming took 5 bases from V and 3 from J; bases not matched to a gene: 7. This CDR3 comprises 16 residues. Germline V gene sequence: CDR1 SGHAT, CDR2 FQNNGV. The DNA for the CDR3 is TGTGCCAGCAGCATCGGACTAGCGGGGGCCGTCTACGAGCAGTACTTC. Amino acid sequence: CASSIGLAGAVYEQYF.

This chain connects TRBV6-6 to TRBJ2-7, with 9 bases fitting TRBD1. CDR1 and CDR2 (germline): MNHNY, SVGAGI (reference sequence). Germline trimming cut 6 bases from V and 4 bases from J; bases unmatched to any gene: 7. The length of the CDR3 is 14 residues. The CDR3 bases are TGTGCCAGCAGGGGGGGACAGGGAAGATACGAGCAGTACTTC. Amino acid sequence: CASRGGQGRYEQYF.

The gene calls are TRBV6-6 and TRBJ1-5; D remains unclear. The V gene lost 3 bases and the J gene lost 4 bases, with 13 bases spanning the gap. Germline CDR1 and CDR2: MNHNY and SVGAGI (reference sequence). This CDR3 has 15 amino acids. In DNA form, the CDR3 reads TGTGCCAGCAGTTATTGGGCAGGATCAAATCAGCCCCAGCATTTT. Residues: CASSYWAGSNQPQHF.

This chain uses TRBV20-1 with TRBJ1-1; weak D call: TRBD1 (5 bases). CDR1 and CDR2 (germline): DFQATT, SNEGSKA (reference sequence). CDR3 length equals 16 residues. Trimming took off 3 bases at V and 1 base at J, with 18 bases between the two ends. The CDR3 nucleotides are TGCAGTGCTAGTACTACACTGGGGGGGACGAACACTGAAGCTTTCTTT. As protein: CSASTTLGGTNTEAFF.

The gene calls are TRBV2 and TRBJ2-1, with D maybe TRBD2 (6 bases). This CDR3 region has 13 residues. The V gene's germline CDR1 is SNHLY and CDR2 FYNNEI. The V end was cut by 7 bases, the J end by 10 bases, with 17 bases between. The CDR3 DNA reads TGTGCCAGCACACTATGGCGGGATGGAGAGCAGTTCTTC. Its translation is CASTLWRDGEQFF.

This chain links TRBV28 with TRBJ2-3; 8 bases line up with TRBD2. Looked up from germline, CDR1 is MDHEN and CDR2 is SYDVKM. The CDR3 is 15 residues long. The trim removed 5 bases at V and 0 bases at J, leaving 4 bases unmatched. The chain's CDR3 is CASSTGGASTDTQYF. For the CDR3, the DNA is TGTGCCAGCAGTACCGGGGGGGCTAGCACAGATACGCAGTATTTT.

The CDR3 reads CASSQVQGALGNQPQHF. The CDR3 nucleotides read TGCGCCAGCAGCCAAGTACAGGGGGCTTTGGGCAATCAGCCCCAGCATTTT. V usage is TRBV4-1 and J usage is TRBJ1-5; TRBD1 aligns across 9 bases. V lost 1 base, J lost 2 bases, and 6 bases stayed unmatched. Germline V CDR1 and CDR2: MGHRA, YSYEKL. This CDR3 contains 17 residues.

Comments on this clone: The sample has other DNA sequences that encode this CDR3 too. This chain connects TRBV9 to TRBJ2-3; no clear D gene. CDR1 SGDLS and CDR2 YYNGEE come from the germline V gene. Trimming removed 0 bases at V and 0 bases at J, with 2 bases between. The length of the CDR3 is 13 residues. The chain's CDR3 is CASSVGSTDTQYF. The CDR3 bases are TGTGCCAGCAGCGTAGGTAGCACAGATACGCAGTATTTT.

The chain employs TRBV5-1 and TRBJ2-7; a possible D gene is TRBD2 (6 bases). The CDR3 has 15 amino acids. V was cut by 2 bases and J by 3 bases, with 15 bases left in between. Germline V gives CDR1 SGHRS, CDR2 YFSETQ. CDR3 bases: TGCGCCAGCAGCTTAAACTCGGGACTTTTCTACGAGCAGTACTTC. This encodes CASSLNSGLFYEQYF.

CDR3 loop: CASSMGFIDGYTF. CDR3 nucleotide sequence: TGTGCCAGTAGTATGGGTTTTATCGATGGCTACACCTTC. The chain carries TRBV19 and TRBJ1-2; D is uncertain. In germline, CDR1 is LNHDA, CDR2 SQIVND (reference sequence). With 3 bases removed from V and 6 bases from J, the gap between germline ends came to 11 bases. CDR3 length: 13 amino acids.

The chain's CDR3 is CASSSGMGVRTEAFF. Here the CDR3 DNA reads TGCGCCAGCAGCTCGGGTATGGGGGTACGAACTGAAGCTTTCTTT. The chain employs TRBV5-1 and TRBJ1-1; possibly TRBD1 for D (5 bases). Germline lookup yields CDR1 SGHRS and CDR2 YFSETQ. V was pared by 3 bases and J by 5 bases, with 17 bases between. This CDR3 has 15 amino acids.

The chain employs TRBV5-4 and TRBJ2-5; D is perhaps TRBD1 or TRBD2 (5 bases each). Germline lookup yields CDR1 SGHNT and CDR2 YYREEE (reference sequence). This CDR3 contains 15 residues. Trimming pared 1 base from V and 3 bases from J, leaving 13 bases between. The CDR3 is CASSLWGSRKETQYF. CDR3 coding DNA: TGTGCCAGCAGCTTGTGGGGGAGCCGAAAAGAGACCCAGTACTTC.

The V and J genes are TRBV6-6 and TRBJ1-1; the D is unclear. With 6 bases removed from V and 0 bases from J, the gap between germline ends came to 11 bases. This CDR3 has 14 amino acids. Germline V gene lookup returns CDR1 MNHNY and CDR2 SVGAGI (reference sequence). The DNA for the CDR3 is TGTGCCAGCAGACCGGCCGGGTTGAACACTGAAGCTTTCTTT. Protein sequence: CASRPAGLNTEAFF.

This chain links TRBV7-3 with TRBJ1-1; possibly TRBD1 for D (5 bases). The germline V gene encodes CDR1 SGHTA and CDR2 FQGTGA. The CDR3 spans 13 residues. Trimming pared 5 bases from V and 5 bases from J, leaving 12 bases between. Here the CDR3 DNA reads TGTGCCAGCAGCGGGACCAGAGATACTGAAGCTTTCTTT. Encoded protein: CASSGTRDTEAFF.

This clone was seen a handful of times. The chain has TRBV7-2 and TRBJ2-7; 13 bases agree with TRBD2. The germline V gene encodes CDR1 SGHTA and CDR2 FQGNSA. V shed 5 bases and J 5 bases; nucleotides not matched to a gene: 15. CDR3 length: 18 residues. The CDR3 region is CASSPYSLLAGGPNEQYF. The CDR3 bases are TGTGCCAGCAGCCCTTACTCCTTACTAGCGGGAGGGCCTAACGAGCAGTACTTC.

The chain is built from TRBV28 and TRBJ1-2, with 8 bases aligning to TRBD1. Germline trimming cut 10 bases from V and 4 bases from J; bases unmatched to any gene: 5. The germline V gene has CDR1 MDHEN and CDR2 SYDVKM. CDR3 length: 12 residues. CDR3 DNA sequence: TGTGCCACCGGGGACAGGCCCTATGGCTACACCTTC. Translated: CATGDRPYGYTF.

This chain connects TRBV5-1 to TRBJ2-7; D is possibly TRBD2 (7 bases). Germline loops: CDR1 SGHRS, CDR2 YFSETQ. Trimming cost V 5 bases and J 3 bases, with 15 bases left between them. The CDR3 loop spans 14 amino acids. CDR3 sequence (DNA): TGCGCCAGCAGAAGGGGGGGAGATAACTACGAGCAGTACTTC. Translation: CASRRGGDNYEQYF.

This sequence joins TRBV18 and TRBJ2-1, with 7 bases aligning to TRBD1. After removal of 0 bases from V and 5 bases from J, the junction contained 4 bases not matched to a gene. The CDR3 covers 15 residues. The germline V gene has CDR1 KGHSH and CDR2 LQKENI. The CDR3 spells CASSPPSGQNNEQFF. The CDR3 DNA is TGTGCCAGCTCACCACCCTCGGGACAGAACAATGAGCAGTTCTTC.

V is TRBV21-1 and J is TRBJ2-3; the D call in the table, TRBD2, was not verified against the DNA. TRBV21-1 is a documented pseudogene. The CDR3 spans 18 residues. In DNA, the CDR3 is TGTGCCAGCAGCAAAGAGACGGTACTAGCGATATACGGGGATACGCAGTATTTT. Translation: CASSKETVLAIYGDTQYF.

The J gene is TRBJ1-2, the V gene TRBV9; no clear D. Germline V gene lookup returns CDR1 SGDLS and CDR2 YYNGEE. V was clipped by 0 bases and J by 1 base, with 4 bases between them. The CDR3 is 13 residues long. CDR3 protein: CASSVGDNYGYTF. CDR3 bases: TGTGCCAGCAGCGTAGGGGATAACTATGGCTACACCTTC. Combining the CDR3 with reference TRBV9 and TRBJ1-2 gives the whole variable domain DSGVTQTPKHLITATGQRVTLRCSPRSGDLSVYWYQQSLDQGLQFLIQYYNGEERAKGNILERFSAQQFPDLHSELNLSSLELGDSALYFCASSVGDNYGYTFGSGTRLTVV.

The chain links TRBV5-4 to TRBJ1-4; D perhaps matches TRBD1 (5 bases). V gave up 4 bases and J gave up 7 bases, with 17 bases separating them. Looked up from germline, CDR1 is SGHNT and CDR2 is YYREEE (reference sequence). The CDR3 is made up of 15 amino acids. In DNA form, the CDR3 reads TGTGCCAGCAGCATTGGAGGTGGGGCGGGTGAAAAACTGTTTTTT. This codes for CASSIGGGAGEKLFF. The variable domain in full, with the rest retrieved from reference TRBV5-4 and TRBJ1-4, is ETGVTQSPTHLIKTRGQQVTLRCSSQSGHNTVSWYQQALGQGPQFIFQYYREEENGRGNFPPRFSGLQFPNYSSELNVNALELDDSALYLCASSIGGGAGEKLFFGSGTQLSVL.

This clone appeared a single time. CDR3 nucleotides: TGCAGCGGGTTACTAGCGGCAGAGACCCAGTACTTC. It codes for CSGLLAAETQYF. This rearrangement joins TRBV29-1 to TRBJ2-5; 8 bases match TRBD2. V shed 7 bases, J shed 4 bases, and the junction held 5 bases outside the gene matches. The CDR3 has 12 residues. The germline gives CDR1 SQVTM, CDR2 ANQGSEA.

The chain is built from TRBV11-3 and TRBJ2-3; maybe TRBD2 (5 bases). Trimming left V 5 bases short and J 4 bases short, with 19 bases between. The CDR3 sequence is 16 residues long. Germline CDR1 reads SGHNT; CDR2 reads YENEEA. The CDR3 DNA reads as TGTGCCAGCAGCCCCTGGGTGAGGGCCCCCCCAGATACGCAGTATTTT. This encodes CASSPWVRAPPDTQYF.